Described below is a single T cell receptor (beta chain) sequence and its context. At least ten counts were recorded for this clonotype. What antigen it recognizes has not been identified. No base qualities exist here, and no much larger clone lies one base off it. The method was multiplex PCR. TCRdb lists the instrument as Illumina HiSeq 4000. To build TCR beta libraries, CDR3 regions were amplified by Arm-PCR using iRepertoire HTBI primers. Before sequencing, the PCR products underwent gel purification. The paper's data handling went like this. Across samples, 60 to 70 TRBV and 13 to 15 TRBJ segments were identified and used for gene usage analysis of CDR3 amino acid clonotypes. COPE and FqMerger were used to merge the filtered high-quality paired reads into contigs. BLAST was used to align contigs to IMGT TRBV, TRBD and TRBJ reference genes, and CDR3 was defined according to IMGT. Any clonotype with a frequency above 0.1% was counted as a highly expanded clone. Repertoire diversity was measured by Shannon entropy, and V-J evenness by the Gini coefficient. A clonotype found in more than one individual was treated as public. Using fastp trimming at Q25 and MiXCR clonotype assembly, TCRdb reanalyzed the public sequencing data and kept in-frame beta chains. Each entry is one CDR3 protein sequence, shown with its most common DNA and genes. It is TCRdb's table, rather than the study itself, that gives the V and J calls and clone size. The sample records roughly 500,000 distinct CDR3 sequences, approximately 13% of which are singletons. Clones ranked in the top ten supply approximately 9.3% of the sample.

CDR1 and CDR2 were assigned from the germline V gene as SGHAT and FQNNGV. V sheds 5 bases and J sheds 0 bases, leaving 17 bases between their ends. The CDR3 contains 18 residues, cysteine and phenylalanine counted. The only DNA kept is the CDR3, 54 bases in frame from the first base. This entry is derived from a study of regulatory T cells in long-lasting Graves disease (dated by TCRdb to about 2021). Looking at the study overall: Patients with newly diagnosed Graves' disease had been on antithyroid drugs for under 3 months. Patients with persistent Graves' disease were compared with patients with newly diagnosed Graves' disease using TCR sequencing and RNA sequencing of peripheral blood. The study was conducted in China and was registered as a clinical trial. TCR sequencing covered 13 persistent and roughly 20 newly diagnosed Graves' disease patients, around 35 samples in total. General study outcomes and caveats: The small sample size was acknowledged by the authors as a limitation that may reduce accuracy. Compared with newly diagnosed patients, patients with persistent Graves' disease had lower TCR Shannon entropy and fewer highly expanded clones, which suggests clonal expansion. Persistent disease showed preferential use of TRBV28, TRBJ1-2 and TRBJ2-5, whereas newly diagnosed disease favored TRBV20-1 and TRBJ2-1. A larger number of public clonotypes was shared among persistent patients (over 2,500) than among newly diagnosed patients (approximately 930). Sequencing and analysis were limited to the TCR beta chain. Peripheral blood alone was examined, since thyroid tissue, which constituted the primary lesion, could not be accessed.

Per the publication, the time point label means: newly diagnosed GD, antithyroid drugs for less than 3 months. For both TCR sequencing and RNA sequencing, RNA was extracted from PBMCs using TRIzol. Graves' disease was diagnosed according to American Thyroid Association guidelines. Recruitment of patients was carried out at an endocrinology department in Xi'an, China. Each patient gave roughly 10 milliliters of peripheral blood, collected in an EDTA anticoagulant tube. PBMCs were isolated by Ficoll Paque Plus density gradient separation without further T cell sorting. RNA quality was checked with an Agilent 2100 Bioanalyzer and agarose gel, and concentration with a NanoDrop 2000. The same sample was also studied in work on T cells in Graves' hyperthyroidism and ophthalmopathy. The second paper states: Graves' hyperthyroidism was defined as stable when no progression to ophthalmopathy occurred over 18 months of follow-up. The hyperthyroidism patients were between 18 and 65 years old and newly diagnosed, with a disease duration of less than 2 months. The study excluded patients with uncontrolled infections, other autoimmune diseases, pregnancy or lactation. Diagnoses were established on the basis of clinical symptoms, serum thyroxine and TRAb, thyroid ultrasound, and orbital computed tomography. The TCR CDR3 was subjected to a first round of RT-PCR using the HTBI primer set and the Qiagen OneStep RT-PCR kit. Most expanded thyroid clonotypes (frequency above 0.001) were also found in blood, which suggests that blood repertoires may mirror thyroid immune responses. A 13 V-J signature model separated ophthalmopathy from stable hyperthyroidism, with about 90% sensitivity and about 81% specificity in cross-validation and 80%/75% in testing. In validation, progression to ophthalmopathy was predicted by the model with roughly 71% sensitivity and around 76% specificity, a median of roughly 6 months before onset. To identify distinguishing TCR V-J signatures, a discovery cohort of roughly 100 patients was used, comprising 43 with Graves' ophthalmopathy and some 60 with stable Graves' hyperthyroidism. Whether ophthalmopathy could be predicted prospectively was tested in an independent validation cohort made up of about 20 hyperthyroidism patients plus 17 patients who later progressed to ophthalmopathy. The roughly 100 discovery patients were divided at random into training and test sets in a 7:3 ratio. Thyroid tissue and blood T-cell repertoires from more than 5 Graves' hyperthyroidism patients were also compared in the study. Once sampling was done, hyperthyroidism patients were given methimazole at a starting dose of 30 mg daily, whereas ophthalmopathy patients were given high-dose intravenous methylprednisolone. A second multiplex PCR round built the libraries, followed by size selection and purification. Libraries were sequenced paired-end with 100 bp reads on an Illumina HiSeq2000. SOAPnuke was used to process the raw data, with reads discarded if the reads contained adapters or uncalled bases, had a mean Phred below 15, or lacked an exact constant-primer or identifier match. High-quality paired reads were merged with COPE v1.2.5, and unique nucleotide sequences were defined as clonotypes. MiTCR v1.1 was used to align the clonotypes against IMGT TRBV, TRBD and TRBJ reference segments. Only V-J combinations with frequency above 0.0001, covering about 99% of repertoires, were analysed. A TCS score was defined as the ratio of F50 (clonal expansion) to E x V (chaos), with BLOSUM62-based TCRdist applied between CDR3 peptides within each V-J. Welch's t-statistics and random forest reduced roughly 540 V-J features to 13, which were used in a naive Bayes classifier (R e1071). Sample size was not statistically predetermined, and investigators were not blinded to group allocation. According to the paper, TCR Vbeta CDR3 sequencing was carried out on 135 peripheral blood samples, which came from some 41 ophthalmopathy, around 74 hyperthyroidism and approximately 17 progressor patients.

Here the chain combines TRBV11-2 and TRBJ1-6, with an unclear D gene assignment. The TCR was taken from a man younger than 40 with Graves disease. Donor details come from another sample of the same person, matched by shared clones. This specimen consisted of peripheral blood mononuclear cells (PBMCs), obtained at new diagnosis, from a patient treated with antithyroid drugs. CDR3 protein: CASSRSSGFSSYNSPLHF. The nucleotides are TGTGCCAGCAGCCGAAGCAGTGGCTTTTCCTCCTATAATTCACCCCTCCACTTT.